These 30 T cell receptor beta chains came from one sample sequenced in a study of blood T cell repertoires in COVID-19. Profiled with immunoSEQ multiplex PCR; TCRdb holds only in-frame clones, not every one. The table has roughly 80,000 clones, approximately 76% seen once. Sample: peripheral blood. The source is a man between 65 and 85 years old with active or convalescent COVID-19.

The V gene is TRBV11-3, the J gene TRBJ1-1; possibly TRBD1 for D (5 bases). CDR3 length: 15 amino acids. V lost 1 base to trimming and J lost 6 bases, with 15 bases between them. In germline, CDR1 is SGHNT, CDR2 YENEEA. The CDR3: CASSLGGVLMAEAFF. The CDR3 nucleotides are TGTGCCAGCAGCTTAGGGGGGGTACTGATGGCTGAAGCTTTCTTT.

This clone turned up a few times. This rearrangement joins TRBV29-1 to TRBJ2-3; the match to TRBD2 covers 13 bases. CDR1 is SQVTM and CDR2 is ANQGSEA in the germline V gene. There are 16 residues in the CDR3. After removal of 3 bases from V and 2 bases from J, the junction contained 5 bases not matched to a gene. The CDR3 sequence: CSVEGTSGENTDTQYF. The CDR3 bases are TGCAGCGTTGAGGGGACTAGCGGGGAGAACACAGATACGCAGTATTTT.

The chain links TRBV6-7 to TRBJ2-7, with D possibly being TRBD1 (6 bases). TRBV6-7 is an open reading frame whose function is uncertain. CDR3 length: 12 amino acids. V was trimmed by 6 bases and J by 6 bases, leaving 12 bases between them. Here the CDR3 reads CASRQTGVEQYF. In DNA form, the CDR3 reads TGTGCCAGCAGACAGACAGGTGTCGAGCAGTACTTC.

The chain carries TRBV19 and TRBJ2-3; 14 bases fit TRBD2. This CDR3 is built from 19 residues. The trim removed 10 bases at V and 0 bases at J, leaving 15 bases unmatched. Germline values: CDR1 LNHDA, CDR2 SQIVND (reference sequence). The CDR3 DNA sequence: TGTGCCACGTGCGGGACTCCGGGACTAGCGGGGGAGAGCACAGATACGCAGTATTTT. Translating gives CATCGTPGLAGESTDTQYF.

This chain connects TRBV13 to TRBJ2-7; 9 bases agree with TRBD1. J gave up 5 bases and V 5 bases, and 10 bases lay outside the gene matches. The CDR3 is 15 residues long. Germline assignment: CDR1 PRHDT and CDR2 FYEKMQ (reference sequence). The CDR3 coding sequence is TGTGCCAGCAGCCCCTGGACAGGGGCTCGAGACGAGCAGTACTTC. Translation gives CASSPWTGARDEQYF.

The chain carries TRBV5-1 and TRBJ1-1, with unresolved D. The CDR3 is made up of 13 amino acids. Germline V gene sequence: CDR1 SGHRS, CDR2 YFSETQ. Trimming stripped 0 bases from V and 3 bases from J, with 6 bases between. This CDR3 is CASSLEQYTEAFF. DNA for the CDR3: TGCGCCAGCAGCTTGGAACAGTACACTGAAGCTTTCTTT.

This clone is labeled medium-sized. The rearrangement uses TRBV6-5 and TRBJ1-5; 8 bases match TRBD1. Unmatched junction bases numbered 12, after V lost 8 bases and J lost 6 bases. In germline, CDR1 is MNHEY, CDR2 SVGAGI. The CDR3 runs to 15 residues. CDR3 sequence (DNA): TGTGCCAGCGAACTCCGGGACAGGAGGAGTCAGCCCCAGCATTTT. Its protein is CASELRDRRSQPQHF.

This clone appeared a few times. This rearrangement joins TRBV6-4 to TRBJ2-1, with TRBD1 identical over 8 bases. This CDR3 is built from 14 residues. Germline V lookup: CDR1 MRHNA, CDR2 SNTAGT. V dropped 5 bases and J dropped 8; count of bases not matched to a gene: 8. The CDR3 sequence is CASSPGQEFDEQFF. In DNA, the CDR3 is TGTGCCAGCAGTCCGGGACAGGAATTCGATGAGCAGTTCTTC.

V and J are TRBV30 and TRBJ1-5, with 7 positions matching TRBD1. Per germline, CDR1 GTSNPN and CDR2 SVGIG (reference sequence). V trimming: 2 bases; J trimming: 3 bases; junction bases outside the gene matches: 1. CDR3 size: 13 residues. The CDR3 DNA reads as TGTGCCTGGAGTACAGGGGCCAATCAGCCCCAGCATTTT. Translating it yields CAWSTGANQPQHF.

V and J are TRBV30 and TRBJ2-3; D is possibly TRBD1 (6 bases). Per the germline V gene, CDR1 is GTSNPN and CDR2 is SVGIG (reference sequence). Trimming left V 3 bases short and J 6 bases short, with 16 bases between. CDR3 length: 14 residues. The CDR3 DNA sequence: TGTGCCTGGAGCATTACCACGGGACACGATACGCAGTATTTT. It is translated as CAWSITTGHDTQYF. Combining the CDR3 with reference TRBV30 and TRBJ2-3 gives the whole variable domain SQTIHQWPATLVQPVGSPLSLECTVEGTSNPNLYWYRQAAGRGLQLLFYSVGIGQISSEVPQNLSASRPQDRQFILSSKKLLLSDSGFYLCAWSITTGHDTQYFGPGTRLTVL.

CDR3 coding DNA: TGTGCCAGCAGCTCAGGCCTAAACTACGAGCAGTACTTC. This translates into CASSSGLNYEQYF. The genes are TRBV11-2 and TRBJ2-7; the D is unclear. The CDR3 is made up of 13 amino acids. Trimming shortened V by 4 bases and J by 3 bases, and 10 bases separated the two germline ends. Germline lookup yields CDR1 SGHAT and CDR2 FQNNGV.

This chain joins TRBV10-3 and TRBJ2-7; TRBD1 agrees at 7 bases. This CDR3 comprises 15 residues. Germline V gene data show CDR1 as ENHRY and CDR2 as SYGVKD. Trimming at V came to 7 bases and at J to 6 bases, leaving 15 bases not matched to a gene. CDR3 bases: TGTGCCATCACCGGGACAGCCAACCGGGCCTCCGAGCAGTACTTC. Protein: CAITGTANRASEQYF.

The rearrangement joins TRBV30 to TRBJ1-2; TRBD1 aligns across 9 bases. The germline V gene has CDR1 GTSNPN and CDR2 SVGIG (reference sequence). The CDR3 loop spans 13 amino acids. Trimming at V came to 2 bases and at J to 6 bases, leaving 4 bases not matched to a gene. The CDR3 sequence is CAWSSTGGNGYTF. CDR3 DNA: TGTGCCTGGAGTTCTACAGGGGGCAATGGCTACACCTTC.

The CDR3 DNA reads as TGTGCCAGCAGTCCCCAGCAGGATTATGGCTACACCTTC. It is translated as CASSPQQDYGYTF. The V gene is TRBV6-6, the J gene TRBJ1-2; D not resolved. V dropped 5 bases and J dropped 5 bases, with 12 bases sitting between them. CDR1 and CDR2 (germline): MNHNY, SVGAGI (reference sequence). The CDR3 sequence is 13 residues long.

This clone has just one count. V and J are TRBV30 and TRBJ1-5; unclear D gene. Trimming left V 4 bases short and J 6 bases short, with 16 bases between. There are 14 residues in the CDR3. Germline V gene lookup returns CDR1 GTSNPN and CDR2 SVGIG (reference sequence). Written as DNA, the CDR3 is TGTGCCTGGACAGTAGGAGGGTCCGGTCAGCCCCAGCATTTT. Translation: CAWTVGGSGQPQHF.

The chain recombines TRBV6-5 with TRBJ1-2; tentatively, D is TRBD1 (6 bases). The CDR3 runs 14 residues. V lost 7 bases, J lost 2 bases, and 14 bases lay in between. CDR1 is MNHEY and CDR2 is SVGAGI in the germline V gene. The CDR3 nucleotides are TGTGCCAGCACCCGAGGGGGGGCAAACTATGGCTACACCTTC. Encoded protein: CASTRGGANYGYTF.

The rearrangement joins TRBV18 to TRBJ2-6, with 7 nucleotides matching TRBD1. Germline values: CDR1 KGHSH, CDR2 LQKENI. The CDR3 is made up of 18 amino acids. V shed 3 bases, J shed 3 bases, and the junction held 11 bases outside the gene matches. CDR3 residues: CASSPVPQGERGANVLTF. For the CDR3, the DNA is TGTGCCAGCTCACCGGTTCCCCAGGGGGAGCGTGGGGCCAACGTCCTGACTTTC. The full variable domain, completed using reference TRBV18 and TRBJ2-6, is NAGVMQNPRHLVRRRGQEARLRCSPMKGHSHVYWYRQLPEEGLKFMVYLQKENIIDESGMPKERFSAEFPKEGPSILRIQQVVRGDSAAYFCASSPVPQGERGANVLTFGAGSRLTVL.

This clone was seen once. This chain links TRBV7-2 with TRBJ1-4; D remains ambiguous. CDR3 length: 15 residues. CDR1 and CDR2 from the germline V gene are SGHTA and FQGNSA. Trimming took off 1 base at V and 7 bases at J, with 13 bases between the two ends. The CDR3 protein is CASSLVSGSREKLFF. In DNA form, the CDR3 reads TGTGCCAGCAGCTTAGTTTCGGGTTCCCGTGAAAAACTGTTTTTT. The whole variable domain, filled in from reference TRBV7-2 and TRBJ1-4, reads GAGVSQSPSNKVTEKGKDVELRCDPISGHTALYWYRQSLGQGLEFLIYFQGNSAPDKSGLPSDRFSAERTGGSVSTLTIQRTQQEDSAVYLCASSLVSGSREKLFFGSGTQLSVL.

This chain links TRBV30 with TRBJ1-3; TRBD1 might be the D (6 bases). V dropped 8 bases and J dropped 4 bases, with 21 bases sitting between them. Germline loops: CDR1 GTSNPN, CDR2 SVGIG (reference sequence). The CDR3 is made up of 15 amino acids. This CDR3 reads CAQTGRGVFGNTIYF. The CDR3 DNA reads TGTGCCCAGACCGGCAGGGGCGTATTCGGAAACACCATATATTTT.

This clone was counted between two and nine times. The chain links TRBV9 to TRBJ2-3; D unresolved. CDR1 is SGDLS and CDR2 is YYNGEE in the germline V gene. The CDR3 is 16 amino acids. V gave up 0 bases and J gave up 1 base, with 12 bases separating them. The CDR3 DNA follows: TGTGCCAGCAGCGTAGCTACGATAGTCGGCACAGATACGCAGTATTTT. It codes for CASSVATIVGTDTQYF.

The chain has TRBV28 and TRBJ2-7; TRBD2 might be the D (7 bases). The CDR3 runs to 13 residues. V shed 6 bases and J shed 0 bases, with 9 bases lying between them. Germline-derived CDR1 and CDR2 are MDHEN and SYDVKM. CDR3 residues: CASRRGGSYEQYF. DNA of the CDR3: TGTGCCAGCAGGAGGGGGGGCTCCTACGAGCAGTACTTC.

This clone was detected once. V and J are TRBV6-6 and TRBJ1-6; D not resolved. The CDR3 has 15 residues. Germline CDR1 reads MNHNY; CDR2 reads SVGAGI (reference sequence). Trimming took 5 bases from V and 0 from J, leaving 8 bases between them. The CDR3, as DNA: TGTGCCAGCAGTCAGAGTAGCTCCTATAATTCACCCCTCCACTTT. Protein: CASSQSSSYNSPLHF.

The V call is TRBV10-3, the J call TRBJ2-7; the D is unclear. With 0 bases removed from V and 4 bases from J, the gap between germline ends came to 10 bases. Germline V gene data show CDR1 as ENHRY and CDR2 as SYGVKD. The CDR3 totals 14 residues. The CDR3 region is CAISESYQTYEQYF. In nucleotides, the CDR3 is TGTGCCATCAGTGAGTCGTATCAAACTTACGAGCAGTACTTC.

The V gene is TRBV9, the J gene TRBJ2-7; D not resolved. With 0 bases removed from V and 2 bases from J, the gap between germline ends came to 9 bases. The CDR3 is 14 residues long. Germline V lookup: CDR1 SGDLS, CDR2 YYNGEE. CDR3 sequence (DNA): TGTGCCAGCAGCGTAGGACGTCAGGCCTACGAGCAGTACTTC. It specifies CASSVGRQAYEQYF.

J is TRBJ2-5 and V is TRBV6-5, with D maybe TRBD2 (7 bases). Looked up from germline, CDR1 is MNHEY and CDR2 is SVGAGI. V lost 8 bases and J lost 3, with 10 bases in between. The CDR3 covers 12 residues. The CDR3 loop is CASGGAKETQYF. Here the CDR3 DNA reads TGTGCCAGCGGGGGGGCCAAAGAGACCCAGTACTTC.

CDR3 DNA sequence: TGTGCCATCAGCTTAGACAGAAGTCCCGGGGAGCTGTTTTTT. Translation: CAISLDRSPGELFF. This rearrangement joins TRBV10-3 to TRBJ2-2, with D tentatively TRBD1 (5 bases). CDR3 size: 14 residues. The V end was cut by 6 bases, the J end by 6 bases, with 14 bases between. Germline CDR1 and CDR2: ENHRY and SYGVKD.

This chain joins TRBV4-1 and TRBJ1-5; D is unclear. The germline V gene has CDR1 MGHRA and CDR2 YSYEKL. V was clipped by 0 bases and J by 5 bases, with 8 bases between them. This CDR3 has 14 residues. The CDR3 DNA is TGCGCCAGCAGCCAAGATGGCCGGGATCAGCCCCAGCATTTT. Amino acids: CASSQDGRDQPQHF.

The genes are TRBV2 and TRBJ2-5, with 7 bases matching TRBD2. The J segment lost 5 bases and the V segment lost 7 bases, leaving 13 bases of the junction unmatched. This CDR3 has 15 residues. CDR1 SNHLY and CDR2 FYNNEI come from the germline V gene. CDR3 sequence (DNA): TGTGCCAGCATTCAACCCGGGGAGGGGTGGGAGACCCAGTACTTC. Its translation is CASIQPGEGWETQYF.

This clone was found once. The gene calls are TRBV28 and TRBJ1-5; D remains unclear. The CDR3 extends over 17 amino acids. Trimming shortened V by 6 bases and J by 0 bases, and 18 bases separated the two germline ends. The germline CDR1 and CDR2 sequences are MDHEN and SYDVKM. CDR3 DNA: TGTGCCAGCAGGCCCGGGGTTGGAGCTTATAGCAATCAGCCCCAGCATTTT. Amino acid sequence: CASRPGVGAYSNQPQHF.

The chain couples TRBV9 to TRBJ2-4; unclear D gene. The CDR3 is 14 amino acids. Trimming stripped 3 bases from V and 1 base from J, with 8 bases between. Germline lookup yields CDR1 SGDLS and CDR2 YYNGEE. CDR3: CASSAKVAKNIQYF. The CDR3 nucleotides read TGTGCCAGCAGCGCTAAAGTGGCCAAAAACATTCAGTACTTC.